Presented here are 23 T cell receptor beta chains from one specimen sequenced in a study of regulatory T cells in long-lasting Graves disease. Arm-PCR of CDR3 regions and iRepertoire HTBI primers were the basis on which TCR beta libraries were built. MiXCR, applied by TCRdb to the multiplex PCR reads, yields one record per CDR3 protein. The sample has 300,000 to 350,000 distinct CDR3 sequences; 20% are singletons. Specified time point: persistent/refractory GD, antithyroid drugs over 5 years with positive TRAb. RNA isolated from PBMCs was used to make the TCR library. The starting material was peripheral blood mononuclear cells (PBMCs), obtained when the disease was refractory, from a patient treated with antithyroid drugs. The origin of the receptors is a female donor with Graves disease.

This clonotype was seen more than once but under ten times. The chain couples TRBV9 to TRBJ1-2; 8 nucleotides line up with TRBD1. The germline V gene has CDR1 SGDLS and CDR2 YYNGEE. V gave up 0 bases and J gave up 4 bases; unmatched junction bases: 8. CDR3 length: 16 residues. CDR3 residues: CASSVGGQGASYGYTF. The CDR3 DNA is TGTGCCAGCAGCGTAGGTGGACAGGGCGCCTCCTATGGCTACACCTTC.

The rearrangement joins TRBV19 to TRBJ1-5; 7 bases are a match to TRBD1. This CDR3 spans 15 amino acids. After removal of 1 base from V and 5 bases from J, the junction contained 5 bases not matched to a gene. Germline lookup yields CDR1 LNHDA and CDR2 SQIVND (reference sequence). CDR3 residues: CASSIGTGDYQPQHF. In DNA, the CDR3 is TGTGCCAGTAGTATAGGTACAGGGGACTATCAGCCCCAGCATTTT.

There are many counts of this clonotype. CDR3 nucleotides: TGTGCCAGCACGAAAAATCAGGGGTCCTATAATTCACCCCTCCACTTT. It encodes CASTKNQGSYNSPLHF. This chain joins TRBV27 and TRBJ1-6; perhaps TRBD1 as D (6 bases). The V gene's germline CDR1 is MNHEY and CDR2 SMNVEV (reference sequence). The CDR3 consists of 16 residues. V shed 7 bases and J shed 1 base, with 14 bases lying between them.

The chain has TRBV12-3 or TRBV12-4 and TRBJ2-7; weak D call: TRBD2 (6 bases). The CDR3 is made up of 14 amino acids. Deletions cut 3 bases from V and 0 bases from J, with 9 bases between. This CDR3 reads CASSFGGTSYEQYF. In nucleotides, the CDR3 is TGTGCCAGCAGTTTCGGGGGTACCTCCTACGAGCAGTACTTC.

In this sample, this clonotype turned up many times. J is TRBJ1-2 and V is TRBV6-1; D not resolved. CDR1 MNHNS and CDR2 SASEGT come from the germline V gene. This CDR3 region has 11 residues. Trimming took 5 bases from V and 7 from J, leaving 8 bases between them. DNA for the CDR3: TGTGCCAGCAGTAAGGTCGGTGGCTACACCTTC. Protein sequence: CASSKVGGYTF.

Ten or more counts support this clonotype. The chain recombines TRBV10-3 with TRBJ2-7; unclear D gene. Germline CDR1 is ENHRY and CDR2 is SYGVKD. The CDR3 sequence is 13 residues long. V lost 0 bases and J 5 bases, leaving 8 bases between the germline ends. Here the CDR3 reads CAISESSVNEQYF. Written as DNA, the CDR3 is TGTGCCATCAGTGAGTCGTCCGTAAACGAGCAGTACTTC.

In its sample, this clonotype was seen many times. This sequence joins TRBV12-3 or TRBV12-4 and TRBJ1-1; no firm D call. Trimming removed 3 bases from V and 5 bases from J, with 16 bases in between. The CDR3 runs to 15 residues. CDR3 residues: CASSLIRVRRTEAFF. The CDR3 DNA is TGTGCCAGCAGTTTGATCCGGGTTAGGAGAACTGAAGCTTTCTTT.

On this clonotype: An end of the junction does not agree with germline; a read error may underlie this. CDR3 protein: CACSVHPGGKDGYTF. The CDR3 DNA follows: TGTGCCTGCAGTGTTCACCCGGGGGGCAAGGATGGCTACACCTTC. V and J are TRBV6-4 and TRBJ1-2, with D perhaps TRBD1 (6 bases). CDR1 and CDR2 from the germline V gene are MRHNA and SNTAGT. The CDR3 has 15 amino acids.

This clonotype was picked up one time. This may be a read error, as it is one base from a much larger clone. The rearrangement uses TRBV6-1 and TRBJ1-6, with a weak D call TRBD1 (5 bases). The CDR3 is 15 residues long. Germline-derived CDR1 and CDR2 are MNHNS and SASEGT. The CDR3 coding sequence is TGTGCCAGCAGGAAAAAGACAGCCGGTAATTCACCCCACCACTTT. This encodes CASRKKTAGNSPHHF.

This chain uses TRBV3-1 with TRBJ1-5; the D is unclear. The ends were cut back, 2 bases at V and 0 bases at J, with 2 bases in the middle. Germline CDR1 LGHDT, CDR2 YNNKEL (reference sequence). This CDR3 spans 13 amino acids. This CDR3 is CASSQRSNQPQHF. Here the CDR3 DNA reads TGTGCCAGCAGCCAACGTAGCAATCAGCCCCAGCATTTT.

A few counts support this clonotype. This chain connects TRBV12-3 or TRBV12-4 to TRBJ2-2; the D is unclear. The length of the CDR3 is 15 residues. V was pared by 6 bases and J by 4 bases, with 15 bases between. The CDR3 sequence is CASSPRSGTTGELFF. Here the CDR3 DNA reads TGTGCCAGCAGCCCCCGTTCTGGTACCACCGGGGAGCTGTTTTTT.

Comment on this clonotype: A much larger clonotype is one base distant, so this may be a read error. This chain links TRBV28 with TRBJ2-2, with D tentatively TRBD1 (6 bases). Trimming removed 2 bases at V and 7 bases at J, with 20 bases between. Per the germline V gene, CDR1 is MDHEN and CDR2 is SYDVKM. CDR3 length equals 17 residues. CDR3: CASSLMFGAGVSGELFF. The CDR3 DNA follows: TGTGCCAGCAGTTTAATGTTCGGGGCAGGGGTGAGCGGGGAGCTGTTTTTT.

This clonotype was seen at least ten times. This chain links TRBV11-2 with TRBJ2-1; tentative D call: TRBD1 (5 bases). The CDR3 contains 15 residues. V gave up 1 base and J gave up 7 bases, with 14 bases separating them. Germline V lookup: CDR1 SGHAT, CDR2 FQNNGV. CDR3 loop: CASSLGPGSMNEQFF. The CDR3 DNA follows: TGTGCCAGCAGCTTAGGGCCAGGGTCTATGAATGAGCAGTTCTTC. The variable domain in full, with the rest retrieved from reference TRBV11-2 and TRBJ2-1, is EAGVAQSPRYKIIEKRQSVAFWCNPISGHATLYWYQQILGQGPKLLIQFQNNGVVDDSQLPKDRFSAERLKGVDSTLKIQPAKLEDSAVYLCASSLGPGSMNEQFFGPGTRLTVL.

The V and J genes are TRBV7-9 and TRBJ1-5, with D possibly being TRBD1 (5 bases). Germline V gene lookup returns CDR1 SEHNR and CDR2 FQNEAQ (reference sequence). Trimming removed 4 bases from V and 6 bases from J, with 19 bases in between. The CDR3 length is 16 residues. The CDR3 DNA is TGTGCCAGCAGCTCCGGCCTCGGGAGGGGAGGTCAGCCCCAGCATTTT. Its translation: CASSSGLGRGGQPQHF. The complete variable domain, with remaining parts taken from reference TRBV7-9 and TRBJ1-5, reads DTGVSQNPRHKITKRGQNVTFRCDPISEHNRLYWYRQTLGQGPEFLTYFQNEAQLEKSRLLSDRFSAERPKGSFSTLEIQRTEQGDSAMYLCASSSGLGRGGQPQHFGDGTRLSIL.

This clonotype was found a few times. At one end the junction does not follow the germline gene, possibly because of a read error. The rearrangement uses TRBV7-7 and TRBJ2-5, with TRBD1 as a possible D gene (5 bases). The germline V gene encodes CDR1 SSHAT and CDR2 FNYEAQ (reference sequence). The CDR3 sequence is 13 residues long. The CDR3 region is CASSINRQETQYF. CDR3 DNA sequence: TGTGCTAGCAGCATTAACAGGCAAGAGACCCAGTACTTC.

This clonotype has a count of ten or more. This chain joins TRBV11-2 and TRBJ1-3, with D perhaps matching TRBD1 (5 bases). Trimming took 3 bases from V and 5 from J, leaving 14 bases between them. CDR1 and CDR2 from the germline V gene are SGHAT and FQNNGV. The CDR3 is 15 residues long. The CDR3 sequence: CASSFRGLVRNTIYF. The CDR3, as DNA: TGTGCCAGCAGCTTTCGGGGCCTCGTGCGAAACACCATATATTTT.

This clonotype was picked up many times. The chain employs TRBV7-3 and TRBJ2-3; TRBD2 is a possible D gene (6 bases). Trimming took off 1 base at V and 4 bases at J, with 12 bases between the two ends. This CDR3 spans 15 amino acids. Looked up from germline, CDR1 is SGHTA and CDR2 is FQGTGA. The CDR3, as DNA: TGTGCCAGCAGCTTAAAGGGACTGATCGCAGATACGCAGTATTTT. Encoded protein: CASSLKGLIADTQYF. Full variable domain (rest looked up from reference TRBV7-3 and TRBJ2-3): GAGVSQTPSNKVTEKGKYVELRCDPISGHTALYWYRQSLGQGPEFLIYFQGTGAADDSGLPNDRFFAVRPEGSVSTLKIQRTERGDSAVYLCASSLKGLIADTQYFGPGTRLTVL.

This clonotype occurred many times. The chain is built from TRBV12-5 and TRBJ1-5, with 8 bases fitting TRBD1. CDR1 is LGHNT and CDR2 is FRNRAP in the germline V gene. This CDR3 has 17 residues. Losses at the gene ends were 0 bases for V and 7 bases for J; bases not matched to a gene: 11. CDR3: CASGLVGRDRGIQPQHF. CDR3 sequence (DNA): TGTGCTAGTGGTTTGGTGGGTCGCGACAGGGGAATCCAGCCCCAGCATTTT.

This clonotype was seen many times. This rearrangement joins TRBV15 to TRBJ1-4; D remains unclear. The CDR3 spans 14 residues. Germline assignment: CDR1 LNHNV and CDR2 YYDKDF (reference sequence). V lost 3 bases, J lost 4 bases, and 9 bases lay in between. The CDR3: CATSSSRVNEKLFF. The CDR3 nucleotides read TGTGCCACCAGCAGTTCACGGGTTAATGAAAAACTGTTTTTT.

This clonotype has a count of ten or more. The chain carries TRBV18 and TRBJ2-7; TRBD1 agrees at 9 bases. The CDR3 consists of 16 residues. After removal of 4 bases from V and 5 bases from J, the junction contained 12 bases not matched to a gene. The germline CDR1 and CDR2 sequences are KGHSH and LQKENI. The CDR3 bases are TGTGCCAGCTCACAAGACCCGGGACAGGGTTTCCACGAGCAGTACTTC. It yields the protein CASSQDPGQGFHEQYF.

There are many counts of this clonotype. The gene calls are TRBV6-1 and TRBJ2-7, with D hard to call. The CDR3 sequence is 13 residues long. Germline values: CDR1 MNHNS, CDR2 SASEGT. Trimming took 0 bases from V and 3 from J, leaving 6 bases between them. CDR3 DNA: TGTGCCAGCAGTGAAGCGTCGGACTACGAGCAGTACTTC. Encoded protein: CASSEASDYEQYF.

The sample holds many counts of this clonotype. V and J are TRBV7-2 and TRBJ1-1; D not certain. The CDR3 contains 13 residues. The germline gives CDR1 SGHTA, CDR2 FQGNSA. V was trimmed by 3 bases and J by 2 bases, leaving 7 bases between them. CDR3 in amino acids: CASSFQTNTEAFF. In nucleotides, the CDR3 is TGTGCCAGCAGCTTTCAGACAAACACTGAAGCTTTCTTT.

This sequence joins TRBV2 and TRBJ2-1; no clear D. This CDR3 is built from 14 residues. In germline, CDR1 is SNHLY, CDR2 FYNNEI. V was cut by 7 bases and J by 0 bases, with 10 bases left in between. CDR3 region: CASNGGSSYNEQFF. The CDR3 DNA sequence: TGTGCCAGCAACGGCGGCAGCTCCTACAATGAGCAGTTCTTC.